Following are 17 T cell receptor beta chains from one sample sequenced in a study of brain metastases from non-small cell lung cancer. Repertoires were generated with immunoSEQ multiplex PCR, while TCRdb's copy carries only in-frame clones and drops some. Of roughly 2,000 clones in the sample, about four fifths were seen once. Sequenced sample: tumor-adjacent normal tissue. The receptor set was obtained from a donor over 35 with non-small cell lung cancer.

The V and J genes are TRBV29-1 and TRBJ2-5; D is perhaps TRBD1 (6 bases). V gave up 6 bases and J gave up 3 bases, with 14 bases separating them. Germline CDR1 SQVTM, CDR2 ANQGSEA. The CDR3 runs 13 residues. The CDR3 DNA follows: TGCAGCGTGGGTCGGACAGAAGAAGAGACCCAGTACTTC. Its protein product is CSVGRTEEETQYF. The full variable domain, completed using reference TRBV29-1 and TRBJ2-5, is SAVISQKPSRDICQRGTSLTIQCQVDSQVTMMFWYRQQPGQSLTLIATANQGSEATYESGFVIDKFPISRPNLTFSTLTVSNMSPEDSSIYLCSVGRTEEETQYFGPGTRLLVL.

The genes are TRBV24-1 and TRBJ2-1; TRBD2 is a possible D gene (5 bases). The germline V gene has CDR1 KGHDR and CDR2 SFDVKD. The CDR3 has 15 residues. Trimming removed 3 bases at V and 6 bases at J, with 14 bases between. CDR3 amino acids: CATSDRGRRPNEQFF. In DNA, the CDR3 is TGTGCCACCAGTGATCGGGGTAGACGCCCCAATGAGCAGTTCTTC.

The chain employs TRBV28 and TRBJ1-6; a weak D match, TRBD1 (6 bases). Trimming took off 10 bases at V and 7 bases at J, with 17 bases between the two ends. This CDR3 is 14 amino acids long. CDR1 is MDHEN, CDR2 SYDVKM, per germline. The DNA for the CDR3 is TGTGCCACCATATACAGGGTGAAGAATTCACCCCTCCACTTT. Amino acids: CATIYRVKNSPLHF. Full variable domain (remainder filled in from reference TRBV28 and TRBJ1-6): DVKVTQSSRYLVKRTGEKVFLECVQDMDHENMFWYRQDPGLGLRLIYFSYDVKMKEKGDIPEGYSVSREKKERFSLILESASTNQTSMYLCATIYRVKNSPLHFGNGTRLTVT.

The CDR3 DNA follows: TGTGCCAGCAGTTACTCTAGTAGGGGGCAAGAGACCCAGTACTTC. Its translation is CASSYSSRGQETQYF. J is TRBJ2-5 and V is TRBV6-2 or TRBV6-3; D is possibly TRBD1 (6 bases). The V and J ends lost 0 bases and 2 bases respectively, with 10 bases between them. This CDR3 has 15 residues. Germline V gene lookup returns CDR1 MNHEY and CDR2 SVGEGT.

J is TRBJ1-3 and V is TRBV7-8; D ambiguous. The germline V gene has CDR1 SGHVS and CDR2 FQNEAQ. Between the trimmed V and J ends, which lost 1 base and 0 bases, there was a span of 4 bases. The length of the CDR3 is 14 residues. CDR3 DNA: TGTGCCAGCAGCTTAGGAGTCTCTGGAAACACCATATATTTT. This encodes CASSLGVSGNTIYF.

The chain is built from TRBV3-1 (or the pseudogene TRBV3-2) and TRBJ2-1; 8 positions match TRBD1. The length of the CDR3 is 19 residues. The germline gives CDR1 LGHDT, CDR2 YNNKEL (reference sequence). After removal of 6 bases from V and 2 bases from J, the junction contained 18 bases not matched to a gene. This chain's CDR3 is CASSQTRGQAIAAYNEQFF. CDR3 DNA sequence: TGTGCCAGCAGTCAAACGCGGGGACAGGCCATCGCGGCCTACAATGAGCAGTTCTTC.

This chain connects TRBV14 to TRBJ2-7; 9 nucleotides line up with TRBD2. J lost 6 bases, V lost 2 bases, and 8 bases had no gene match. This CDR3 has 15 amino acids. Germline assignment: CDR1 SGHDN and CDR2 FVKESK. CDR3 residues: CASSQRGGSGSEQYF. The DNA for the CDR3 is TGTGCCAGCAGCCAACGGGGAGGTAGCGGGAGCGAGCAGTACTTC. Combining the CDR3 with reference TRBV14 and TRBJ2-7 gives the whole variable domain EAGVTQFPSHSVIEKGQTVTLRCDPISGHDNLYWYRRVMGKEIKFLLHFVKESKQDESGMPNNRFLAERTGGTYSTLKVQPAELEDSGVYFCASSQRGGSGSEQYFGPGTRLTVT.

The chain combines TRBV11-3 with TRBJ2-1, with D possibly being TRBD1 (6 bases). CDR1 SGHNT and CDR2 YENEEA come from the germline V gene. Trimming shortened V by 1 base and J by 5 bases, and 9 bases separated the two germline ends. The CDR3 sequence is 14 residues long. CDR3 in amino acids: CASSLGDTNNEQFF. For the CDR3, the DNA is TGTGCCAGCAGCTTAGGGGACACCAACAATGAGCAGTTCTTC.

This rearrangement joins TRBV27 to TRBJ2-7; TRBD2 matches at 8 bases. V dropped 6 bases and J dropped 4; count of bases not matched to a gene: 20. The CDR3 spans 18 residues. Germline CDR1 and CDR2: MNHEY and SMNVEV (reference sequence). DNA of the CDR3: TGTGCCAGCAGCCTACGATTCAACCCGGGGGGGCCTTCGTACGAGCAGTACTTC. Translating gives CASSLRFNPGGPSYEQYF.

This clone was seen only once. The V gene is TRBV2, the J gene TRBJ2-5; 9 positions agree with TRBD1. Per the germline V gene, CDR1 is SNHLY and CDR2 is FYNNEI. The CDR3 sequence is 13 residues long. V lost 6 bases and J lost 5; bases outside the gene matches: 4. The CDR3 DNA is TGTGCCAGCAGAGCGGACAGGGGCGAGACCCAGTACTTC. Amino acid sequence: CASRADRGETQYF.

The chain recombines TRBV4-1 with TRBJ2-7; D not certain. Trimming removed 4 bases from V and 4 bases from J, with 17 bases in between. CDR1 is MGHRA and CDR2 is YSYEKL in the germline V gene. The CDR3 is 15 amino acids. Written as DNA, the CDR3 is TGCGCCAGCAGCCTACTCTTCAGCGTTGGGTACGAGCAGTACTTC. This encodes CASSLLFSVGYEQYF.

This clone was seen only a few times. The V call is TRBV6-2 or TRBV6-3, the J call TRBJ2-5; D gene uncertain. V was clipped by 4 bases and J by 1 base, with 1 base between them. Germline CDR1 reads MNHEY; CDR2 reads SVGEGT. This CDR3 contains 11 residues. CDR3 region: CASSSQETQYF. The CDR3, as DNA: TGTGCCAGCAGTTCCCAAGAGACCCAGTACTTC.

V and J are TRBV2 and TRBJ2-7; 8 bases agree with TRBD1. The V gene's germline CDR1 is SNHLY and CDR2 FYNNEI. The CDR3 runs 14 residues. The trim removed 8 bases at V and 5 bases at J, leaving 11 bases unmatched. The DNA of the CDR3 is TGTGCCAGCTTGACCGGGACAGGTCTCAACGAGCAGTACTTC. It is translated as CASLTGTGLNEQYF.

The V and J genes are TRBV15 and TRBJ2-1; a possible D gene is TRBD2 (5 bases). Trimming stripped 4 bases from V and 6 bases from J, with 16 bases between. This CDR3 is built from 15 residues. Per germline, CDR1 LNHNV and CDR2 YYDKDF (reference sequence). CDR3 region: CATSTRAGSANEQFF. In DNA, the CDR3 is TGTGCCACCAGCACCCGGGCGGGTTCGGCCAATGAGCAGTTCTTC. Variable domain in full (rest from reference TRBV15 and TRBJ2-1): DAMVIQNPRYQVTQFGKPVTLSCSQTLNHNVMYWYQQKSSQAPKLLFHYYDKDFNNEADTPDNFQSRRPNTSFCFLDIRSPGLGDTAMYLCATSTRAGSANEQFFGPGTRLTVL.

The chain carries TRBV6-5 and TRBJ1-5; D gene uncertain. This CDR3 is 14 amino acids long. Per germline, CDR1 MNHEY and CDR2 SVGAGI. Trimming shortened V by 10 bases and J by 4 bases, and 17 bases separated the two germline ends. The CDR3 DNA sequence: TGTGCCACTCAGAAGGCTAATGAAAATCAGCCCCAGCATTTT. It translates to CATQKANENQPQHF.

The rearrangement uses TRBV19 and TRBJ2-6; 7 bases align to TRBD2. The ends lost 4 bases at V and 4 bases at J; junction bases unmatched: 16. This CDR3 region has 19 residues. CDR1 LNHDA and CDR2 SQIVND come from the germline V gene (reference sequence). The DNA of the CDR3 is TGTGCCAGTAGTACCCCGCCGGGACGGGGGGTGGGAGGGGCCAACGTCCTGACTTTC. Translated, it gives CASSTPPGRGVGGANVLTF.

As for this clone: Germline and junction disagree at one end, which may indicate a read error. The same CDR3 also results from other DNA sequences found in this sample. This chain connects TRBV7-9 to TRBJ1-2, with unresolved D. CDR1 is SEHNR, CDR2 FQNEAQ, per germline (reference sequence). The CDR3 is 14 residues long. The CDR3, as DNA: TGTGCCAGTAGCTTAGACAAGGGATCCTATGGCTACACCTTC. Its protein product is CASSLDKGSYGYTF.